Shown below are 12 T cell receptor beta chains from a single sample sequenced in a study of T cell responses to AZD1222 COVID-19 vaccine. This table comes from immunoSEQ multiplex PCR, and its TCRdb copy is limited to in-frame clones, with some not included. Altogether 55,000 to 65,000 clones are present, 65% to 90% being singletons, with the ten largest covering roughly a fifth. This material consisted of peripheral blood, taken on day 0 of AZD1222 vaccination. These receptors were collected from an adult in good health.

The chain has TRBV3-1 (or the pseudogene TRBV3-2) and TRBJ1-1; D remains unclear. The CDR3 extends over 13 amino acids. Germline V gene lookup returns CDR1 LGHDT and CDR2 YNNKEL (reference sequence). V lost 2 bases and J 3 bases, leaving 7 bases between the germline ends. CDR3 sequence (DNA): TGTGCCAGCAGCCAAATGTGGTACACTGAAGCTTTCTTT. Protein sequence: CASSQMWYTEAFF.

The rearrangement uses TRBV11-3 and TRBJ2-4; 8 bases agree with TRBD1. The CDR3 spans 19 residues. With 0 bases clipped from V and 3 bases from J, the junction kept 13 bases outside the gene matches. Germline V CDR1 and CDR2: SGHNT, YENEEA. CDR3 in DNA: TGTGCCAGCAGCTTAGATTTCCCCTCGCAGGGGGCTGGCAAAAACATTCAGTACTTC. Translation gives CASSLDFPSQGAGKNIQYF.

The gene calls are TRBV27 and TRBJ1-2, with 8 bases that match TRBD1. J gave up 4 bases and V 7 bases, and 14 bases lay outside the gene matches. Germline CDR1 and CDR2: MNHEY and SMNVEV (reference sequence). This CDR3 is built from 16 residues. The CDR3 DNA reads as TGTGCCAGCAAACCCCAATTTGGACAGGGCATCTATGGCTACACCTTC. Translated: CASKPQFGQGIYGYTF.

The chain joins TRBV19 to TRBJ2-7, with 7 bases aligning to TRBD1. Germline V gene data show CDR1 as LNHDA and CDR2 as SQIVND (reference sequence). CDR3 length: 12 amino acids. Losses at the gene ends were 7 bases for V and 6 bases for J; bases not matched to a gene: 6. The CDR3 sequence: CASTSTGFEQYF. The CDR3, as DNA: TGTGCCAGTACCTCGACAGGGTTCGAGCAGTACTTC. Complete variable domain (other parts from reference TRBV19 and TRBJ2-7): DGGITQSPKYLFRKEGQNVTLSCEQNLNHDAMYWYRQDPGQGLRLIYYSQIVNDFQKGDIAEGYSVSREKKESFPLTVTSAQKNPTAFYLCASTSTGFEQYFGPGTRLTVT.

The V and J genes are TRBV9 and TRBJ2-7; D is possibly TRBD2 (6 bases). The V and J ends lost 0 bases and 3 bases respectively, with 10 bases between them. Germline assignment: CDR1 SGDLS and CDR2 YYNGEE. The CDR3 has 14 residues. CDR3 in DNA: TGTGCCAGCAGCGTAGCTGACGGGGGCTACGAGCAGTACTTC. It is translated as CASSVADGGYEQYF.

In its sample, this clone was seen once. The chain uses TRBV11-3 and TRBJ2-2, with 9 nucleotides matching TRBD2. In germline, CDR1 is SGHNT, CDR2 YENEEA. The J segment lost 6 bases and the V segment lost 0 bases, leaving 5 bases of the junction unmatched. The CDR3 is 16 residues long. In DNA form, the CDR3 reads TGTGCCAGCAGCTTAGATCATCTAGCGGGGTCCGGGGAGCTGTTTTTT. The encoded protein is CASSLDHLAGSGELFF. The full variable domain, rest sourced from reference TRBV11-3 and TRBJ2-2, is EAGVVQSPRYKIIEKKQPVAFWCNPISGHNTLYWYLQNLGQGPELLIRYENEEAVDDSQLPKDRFSAERLKGVDSTLKIQPAELGDSAVYLCASSLDHLAGSGELFFGEGSRLTVL.

The chain uses TRBV3-1 (or the pseudogene TRBV3-2) and TRBJ2-3, with unresolved D. Germline lookup yields CDR1 LGHDT and CDR2 YNNKEL (reference sequence). V was trimmed by 1 base and J by 0 bases, leaving 11 bases between them. This CDR3 is 16 amino acids long. In DNA form, the CDR3 reads TGTGCCAGCAGCCAAGCGAGGCCGCAAAGCACAGATACGCAGTATTTT. It translates to CASSQARPQSTDTQYF.

The chain combines TRBV5-1 with TRBJ2-3; D is possibly TRBD1 or TRBD2 (6 bases each). The V gene lost 5 bases and the J gene lost 6 bases, with 13 bases spanning the gap. CDR1 and CDR2 (germline): SGHRS, YFSETQ. CDR3 length: 13 residues. The CDR3 loop is CASRRGAPDTQYF. In DNA form, the CDR3 reads TGCGCCAGCAGAAGGGGGGCGCCGGATACGCAGTATTTT.

The chain joins TRBV6-6 to TRBJ1-1; D is unresolved. There are 13 residues in the CDR3. Germline V gene sequence: CDR1 MNHNY, CDR2 SVGAGI (reference sequence). V shed 8 bases and J shed 1 base, with 11 bases lying between them. This CDR3 is CASGWGKNTEAFF. CDR3 in DNA: TGTGCCAGCGGGTGGGGTAAGAACACTGAAGCTTTCTTT.

This sequence joins TRBV21-1 and TRBJ1-2; TRBD1, the table's D call, lacks a check against the DNA. TRBV21-1 is a known pseudogene. The CDR3 totals 17 residues. CDR3 sequence (DNA): TGTGCCAGCAGCATCGGTAGAGACAGGGGGCTATCTGGTGGCTACACCTTC. This translates into CASSIGRDRGLSGGYTF.

V and J are TRBV18 and TRBJ1-2; D is perhaps TRBD1 (5 bases). The CDR3 sequence is 14 residues long. Germline V gene sequence: CDR1 KGHSH, CDR2 LQKENI. V shed 4 bases and J shed 3 bases, with 12 bases lying between them. The DNA for the CDR3 is TGTGCCAGCTCACAGCGGGGGGATGACTATGGCTACACCTTC. It yields the protein CASSQRGDDYGYTF.

The chain is built from TRBV2 and TRBJ1-5, with a possible D match to TRBD1 (5 bases). This CDR3 has 13 residues. Germline V gene sequence: CDR1 SNHLY, CDR2 FYNNEI. Trimming cost V 7 bases and J 4 bases, with 11 bases left between them. The CDR3 DNA follows: TGTGCCAGCAATTTGAGGGGTAATCAGCCCCAGCATTTT. It is translated as CASNLRGNQPQHF.